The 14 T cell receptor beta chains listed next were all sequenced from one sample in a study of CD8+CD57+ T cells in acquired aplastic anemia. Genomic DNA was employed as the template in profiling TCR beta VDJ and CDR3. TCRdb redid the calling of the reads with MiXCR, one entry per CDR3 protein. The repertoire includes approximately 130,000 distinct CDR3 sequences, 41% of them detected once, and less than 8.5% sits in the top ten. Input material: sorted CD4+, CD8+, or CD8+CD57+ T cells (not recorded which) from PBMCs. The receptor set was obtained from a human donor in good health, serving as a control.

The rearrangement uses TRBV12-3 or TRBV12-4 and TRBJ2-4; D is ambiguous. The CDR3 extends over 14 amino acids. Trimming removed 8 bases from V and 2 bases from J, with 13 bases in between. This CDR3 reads CASGPDLTKNIQYF. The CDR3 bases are TGTGCCAGCGGGCCAGACCTAACCAAAAACATTCAGTACTTC.

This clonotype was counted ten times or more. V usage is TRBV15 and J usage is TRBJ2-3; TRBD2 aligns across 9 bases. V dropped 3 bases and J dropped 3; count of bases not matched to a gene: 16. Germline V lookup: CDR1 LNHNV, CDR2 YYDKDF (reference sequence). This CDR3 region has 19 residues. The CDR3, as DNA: TGTGCCACCAGCAGCCCCCTAGGGCGGGGGGGCCGGGTAACAGATACGCAGTATTTT. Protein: CATSSPLGRGGRVTDTQYF.

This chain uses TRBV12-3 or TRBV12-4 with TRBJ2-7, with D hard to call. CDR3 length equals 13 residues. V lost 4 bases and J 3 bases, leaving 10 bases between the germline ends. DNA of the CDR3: TGTGCCAGCAGTTATAAGATCGGCTACGAGCAGTACTTC. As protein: CASSYKIGYEQYF.

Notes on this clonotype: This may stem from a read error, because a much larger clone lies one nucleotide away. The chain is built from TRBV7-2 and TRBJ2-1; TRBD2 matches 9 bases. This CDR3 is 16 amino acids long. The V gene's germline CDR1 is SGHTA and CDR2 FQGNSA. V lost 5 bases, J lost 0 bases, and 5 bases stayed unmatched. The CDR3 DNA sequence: TGTGCCAGCAGCCAAGCGGGGGGACTCTCCTACAATGAGCAGTTCTTC. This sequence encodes CASSQAGGLSYNEQFF.

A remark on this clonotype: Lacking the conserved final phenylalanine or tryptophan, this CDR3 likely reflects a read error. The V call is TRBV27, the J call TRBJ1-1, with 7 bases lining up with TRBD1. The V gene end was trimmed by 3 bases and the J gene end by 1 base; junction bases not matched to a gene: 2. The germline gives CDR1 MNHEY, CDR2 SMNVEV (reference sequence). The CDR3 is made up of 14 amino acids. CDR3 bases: TGTGCCAGCAGTTTCGGGACAGAGAACACTGAAGCTTTCTAT. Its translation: CASSFGTENTEAFY.

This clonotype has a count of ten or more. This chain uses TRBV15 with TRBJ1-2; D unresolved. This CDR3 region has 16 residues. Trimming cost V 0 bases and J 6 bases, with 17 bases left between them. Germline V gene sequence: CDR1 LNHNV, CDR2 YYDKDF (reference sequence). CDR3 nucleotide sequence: TGTGCCACCAGCAGAGAGGAACCGGGGATCGTGCATGGCTACACCTTC. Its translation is CATSREEPGIVHGYTF. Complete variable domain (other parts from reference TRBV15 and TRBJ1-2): DAMVIQNPRYQVTQFGKPVTLSCSQTLNHNVMYWYQQKSSQAPKLLFHYYDKDFNNEADTPDNFQSRRPNTSFCFLDIRSPGLGDTAMYLCATSREEPGIVHGYTFGSGTRLTVV.

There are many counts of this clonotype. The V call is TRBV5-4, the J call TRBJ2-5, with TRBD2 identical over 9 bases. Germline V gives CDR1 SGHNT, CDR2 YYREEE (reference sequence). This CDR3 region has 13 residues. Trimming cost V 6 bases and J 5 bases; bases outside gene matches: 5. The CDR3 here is CASKGREGETQYF. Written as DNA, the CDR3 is TGTGCCAGCAAGGGGCGGGAGGGGGAGACCCAGTACTTC.

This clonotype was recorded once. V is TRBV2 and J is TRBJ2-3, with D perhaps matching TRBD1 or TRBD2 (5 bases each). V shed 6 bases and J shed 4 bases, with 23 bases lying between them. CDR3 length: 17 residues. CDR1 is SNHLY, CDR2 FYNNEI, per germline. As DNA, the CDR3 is TGTGCCAGCAGCCAAGGATGGGGGTCAGGGACGGCAGATACGCAGTATTTT. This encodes CASSQGWGSGTADTQYF.

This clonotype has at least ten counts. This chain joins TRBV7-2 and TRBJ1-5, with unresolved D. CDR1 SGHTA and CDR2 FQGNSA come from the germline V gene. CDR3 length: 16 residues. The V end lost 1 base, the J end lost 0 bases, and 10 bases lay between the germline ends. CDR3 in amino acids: CASSLVGGYSNQPQHF. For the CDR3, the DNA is TGTGCCAGCAGCTTAGTAGGTGGTTATAGCAATCAGCCCCAGCATTTT.

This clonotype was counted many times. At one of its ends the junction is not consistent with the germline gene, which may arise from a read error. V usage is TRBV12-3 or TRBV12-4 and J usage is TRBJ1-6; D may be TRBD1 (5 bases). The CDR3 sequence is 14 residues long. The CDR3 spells CASRGRRNNPPLHF. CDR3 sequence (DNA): TGTGCCAGCAGGGGGCGGCGGAATAATCCACCCCTCCACTTT.

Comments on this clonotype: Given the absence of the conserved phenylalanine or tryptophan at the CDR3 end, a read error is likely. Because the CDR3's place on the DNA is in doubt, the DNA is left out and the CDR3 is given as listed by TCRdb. The CDR3 loop reads CASSPRGTVGTL. V is TRBV19 and J is TRBJ1-2. The germline gives CDR1 LNHDA, CDR2 SQIVND (reference sequence). The CDR3 totals 12 residues, both ends included.

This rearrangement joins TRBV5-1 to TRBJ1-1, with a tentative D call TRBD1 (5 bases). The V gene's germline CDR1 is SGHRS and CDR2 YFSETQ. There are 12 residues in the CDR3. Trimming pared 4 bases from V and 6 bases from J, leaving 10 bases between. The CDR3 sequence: CASSPGGAEAFF. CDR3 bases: TGCGCCAGCAGCCCTGGGGGGGCTGAAGCTTTCTTT.

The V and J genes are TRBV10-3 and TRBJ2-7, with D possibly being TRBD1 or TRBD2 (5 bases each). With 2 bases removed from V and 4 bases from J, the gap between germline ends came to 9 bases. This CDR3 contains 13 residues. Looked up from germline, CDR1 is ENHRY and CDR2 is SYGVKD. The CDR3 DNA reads TGTGCCATCAGTGAGATGGGGGAATACGAGCAGTACTTC. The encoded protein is CAISEMGEYEQYF.

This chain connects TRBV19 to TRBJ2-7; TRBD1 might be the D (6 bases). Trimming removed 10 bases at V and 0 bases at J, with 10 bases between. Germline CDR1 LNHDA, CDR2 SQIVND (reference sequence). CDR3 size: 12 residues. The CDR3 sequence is CATRQDSYEQYF. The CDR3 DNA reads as TGTGCCACACGACAGGACTCCTACGAGCAGTACTTC.